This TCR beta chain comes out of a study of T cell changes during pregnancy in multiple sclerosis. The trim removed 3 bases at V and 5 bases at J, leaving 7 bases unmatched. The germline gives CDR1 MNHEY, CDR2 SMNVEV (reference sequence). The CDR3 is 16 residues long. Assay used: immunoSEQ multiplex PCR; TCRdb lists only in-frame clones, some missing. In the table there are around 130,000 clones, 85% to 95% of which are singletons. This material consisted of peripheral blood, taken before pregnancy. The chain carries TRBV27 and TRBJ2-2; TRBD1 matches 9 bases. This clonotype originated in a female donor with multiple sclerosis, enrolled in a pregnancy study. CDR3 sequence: CASSFTGTGLTGELFF. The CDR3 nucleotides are TGTGCCAGCAGTTTCACCGGGACAGGGTTGACCGGGGAGCTGTTTTTT.